These 32 T cell receptor beta chains came from one sample sequenced in a study of tumor and adjacent non-tumor tissue in lung cancer. The template was RNA from unsorted bulk tissue. Distant lung tissue was collected more than 3 cm away from the tumor edge. TCRbeta libraries were built with three rounds of nested PCR, modified from ARM-PCR. TCRdb recomputed calls from the multiplex PCR reads with MiXCR, one row per CDR3 protein. Here the sample spans 40,000 to 50,000 distinct CDR3 sequences, about two thirds being singletons. The sequenced sample consisted of distant non-tumor lung tissue. These receptors originate from a woman in her 70s with non-small cell lung cancer.

The chain links TRBV6-6 to TRBJ2-2; D unclear. V lost 6 bases and J lost 5, with 13 bases in between. Looked up from germline, CDR1 is MNHNY and CDR2 is SVGAGI (reference sequence). The CDR3 covers 14 residues. CDR3: CASRFSRKTGELFF. Here the CDR3 DNA reads TGTGCCAGCAGATTTAGCAGGAAGACCGGGGAGCTGTTTTTT.

This clonotype was counted ten times or more. The chain has TRBV20-1 and TRBJ2-3; 8 nucleotides agree with TRBD2. The germline V gene encodes CDR1 DFQATT and CDR2 SNEGSKA (reference sequence). J was trimmed by 7 bases and V by 5 bases; bases with no gene match: 8. This CDR3 spans 13 amino acids. The CDR3 protein is CSALEIAGYTQYF. The CDR3 nucleotides are TGCAGTGCTCTGGAGATAGCGGGGTATACGCAGTATTTT.

This clonotype was observed a handful of times. The chain joins TRBV7-3 to TRBJ1-1; the D is unclear. This CDR3 spans 14 amino acids. CDR1 is SGHTA, CDR2 FQGTGA, per germline. V lost 5 bases and J 1 base, leaving 11 bases between the germline ends. The CDR3 loop is CASSLGHQNTEAFF. The CDR3 nucleotides read TGTGCCAGCAGCCTGGGTCACCAGAACACTGAAGCTTTCTTT.

This clonotype has a handful of counts. A much larger clone is a single base away; this may be a read error. The chain employs TRBV12-3 or TRBV12-4 and TRBJ2-2, with D tentatively TRBD1 or TRBD2 (5 bases each). The length of the CDR3 is 16 residues. V was pared by 7 bases and J by 0 bases, with 15 bases between. CDR3: CASMPTGLSNTGELFF. CDR3 nucleotides: TGTGCCAGCATGCCCACAGGACTTTCGAACACCGGGGAGCTGTTTTTT.

Concerning this clonotype: Here the CDR3 omits its conserved ending phenylalanine or tryptophan, so a read error is the likely source. The limits of the CDR3 on the DNA are not certain, so only TCRdb's listed CDR3 is given. CDR3 loop: CSIGRLADEQYL. The V and J genes are TRBV29-1 and TRBJ2-7; TRBD2 is the table's D call, not checked against the DNA. Inclusive of both ends, the CDR3 amounts to 12 amino acids. CDR1 and CDR2 from the germline V gene are SQVTM and ANQGSEA.

Points on this clonotype: One end of the junction varies from germline; a read error may be responsible. The V call is TRBV30, the J call TRBJ2-3, with D possibly being TRBD1 or TRBD2 (6 bases each). Germline CDR1 reads GTSNPN; CDR2 reads SVGIG (reference sequence). The CDR3 consists of 14 residues. The CDR3 region has the DNA TGTGCCCGGGGTGCGGGACACAGCACAAATACGCAGTATTTT. Its protein product is CARGAGHSTNTQYF.

For this clonotype: The junction departs from the called germline gene at one end, perhaps through a read error. V gene TRBV6-5 combines with J gene TRBJ1-2; D call uncertain. The CDR3 covers 15 residues. Germline loops: CDR1 MNHEY, CDR2 SVGAGI. CDR3 region: CASTYSLVENYGYTF. CDR3 coding DNA: TGTGCCAGCACTTACTCGCTAGTGGAAAACTATGGCTACACCTTC.

This clonotype was detected ten times or more. V usage is TRBV6-5 and J usage is TRBJ2-6; TRBD1 matches 9 bases. Germline lookup yields CDR1 MNHEY and CDR2 SVGAGI. The CDR3 contains 18 residues. V was pared by 5 bases and J by 2 bases, with 10 bases of the junction left unmatched. The CDR3 sequence: CASSIIPGQGAGANVLTF. CDR3 nucleotides: TGTGCCAGCAGTATTATCCCGGGACAGGGAGCTGGGGCCAACGTCCTGACTTTC.

This clonotype was observed a few times. This sequence joins TRBV28 and TRBJ2-5; 7 bases agree with TRBD2. This CDR3 contains 15 residues. From germline, CDR1 is MDHEN and CDR2 SYDVKM. Trimming cost V 6 bases and J 4 bases; bases outside gene matches: 11. DNA for the CDR3: TGTGCCAGCAGGCGGCCGGCGGGAGTAGGAGAGACCCAGTACTTC. This sequence encodes CASRRPAGVGETQYF.

To note about this clonotype: The CDR3 does not end in the conserved phenylalanine or tryptophan, so this is likely a read error. The rearrangement joins TRBV30 to TRBJ1-1; the D gene is possibly TRBD1 (6 bases). CDR3 size: 12 residues. Germline V CDR1 and CDR2: GTSNPN, SVGIG (reference sequence). The CDR3 DNA is TGTGCCTGGACGAGGGGGGCCGCTGACGCTTTCTCT. Residues: CAWTRGAADAFS.

This clonotype has more than one count but fewer than ten. One base away lies a much larger clone, so this may be a sequencing read error. This sequence joins TRBV5-1 and TRBJ2-1; TRBD2 matches 8 bases. The CDR3 sequence is 18 residues long. J lost 7 bases, V lost 2 bases, and 17 bases had no gene match. CDR1 SGHRS and CDR2 YFSETQ come from the germline V gene. CDR3: CASSFRPSGSNLRNEQFF. The CDR3 DNA sequence: TGCGCCAGCAGCTTTCGGCCTAGCGGGTCTAATCTTAGGAATGAGCAGTTCTTC.

This clonotype was seen once. A much larger clone lies one base from this, so it may be a read error. The V and J genes are TRBV30 and TRBJ2-1; TRBD2 matches 11 bases. The CDR3 is 16 residues long. The V gene's germline CDR1 is GTSNPN and CDR2 SVGIG (reference sequence). Unmatched junction bases numbered 14, after V lost 5 bases and J lost 8 bases. CDR3 amino acids: CAWAGVAGGLLDEQFF. DNA of the CDR3: TGTGCCTGGGCGGGGGTAGCGGGAGGGTTATTAGATGAGCAGTTCTTC.

Notes on this clonotype: One end of the junction fails to match germline, which may point to a read error. The gene calls are TRBV6-2 or TRBV6-3 and TRBJ2-1, with D unclear. Germline lookup yields CDR1 MNHEY and CDR2 SVGEGT. The CDR3 extends over 15 amino acids. The CDR3 reads CASSYSGQTYYEQFF. Here the CDR3 DNA reads TGTGCCAGCAGTTACTCTGGTCAAACCTACTATGAGCAGTTCTTC.

V is TRBV20-1 and J is TRBJ2-3; weak D call: TRBD1 (7 bases). The CDR3 is 15 amino acids. Trimming took 2 bases from V and 4 from J, leaving 16 bases between them. Germline assignment: CDR1 DFQATT and CDR2 SNEGSKA (reference sequence). Here the CDR3 reads CSARLSGGFPDTQYF. The CDR3 nucleotides are TGCAGTGCTAGATTGTCAGGGGGGTTTCCAGATACGCAGTATTTT.

The sample holds many counts of this clonotype. Germline and junction disagree at one end, which may indicate a read error. The V gene is TRBV4-1, the J gene TRBJ2-1; 7 positions match TRBD2. This CDR3 contains 17 residues. Germline CDR1 and CDR2: MGHRA and YSYEKL. The chain's CDR3 is CASRQGILAGVRNEQFF. In DNA, the CDR3 is TGCGCCAGCAGACAAGGTATTCTTGCGGGAGTTCGCAATGAGCAGTTCTTC.

This chain connects TRBV20-1 to TRBJ2-1; D not resolved. The V end lost 3 bases, the J end lost 7 bases, and 19 bases lay between the germline ends. CDR3 length equals 15 residues. Looked up from germline, CDR1 is DFQATT and CDR2 is SNEGSKA (reference sequence). The CDR3 DNA is TGCAGTGCTAGGATTGTGAGCACCCCCGGGAATGAGCAGTTCTTC. It codes for CSARIVSTPGNEQFF.

The V gene is TRBV5-1, the J gene TRBJ2-3; 9 bases map to TRBD2. The germline CDR1 and CDR2 sequences are SGHRS and YFSETQ. Trimming took 3 bases from V and 2 from J; bases not matched to a gene: 4. The CDR3 contains 15 residues. The CDR3 DNA reads TGCGCCAGCAGCTCGACTAGCGGCAACACAGATACGCAGTATTTT. Protein: CASSSTSGNTDTQYF.

Notes on this clonotype: Its ends do not fully match the called genes, so a read error is possible. This sequence joins TRBV11-3 and TRBJ2-7; D gene ambiguous. There are 13 residues in the CDR3. Germline assignment: CDR1 SGHNT and CDR2 YENEEA. CDR3 DNA sequence: TGTACCAGCAGCTCCTACGGACGGTCCCAACACTACTTC. Its translation is CTSSSYGRSQHYF.

Details on this clonotype: The CDR3 end shows no conserved phenylalanine or tryptophan, and so a read error is likely. The rearrangement joins TRBV6-6 to TRBJ2-7; TRBD1 agrees at 7 bases. The CDR3 sequence is 12 residues long. V was clipped by 7 bases and J by 3 bases; unmatched bases: 3. Germline V gene lookup returns CDR1 MNHNY and CDR2 SVGAGI (reference sequence). Here the CDR3 reads CASKDRNYEQYS. DNA for the CDR3: TGTGCCAGCAAGGACAGGAACTACGAGCAGTACTCC.

The CDR3, as DNA: TGTGCCAGCAACGGTGGGGGGGGGACCCAGTACTTC. Translating it yields CASNGGGGTQYF. The chain recombines TRBV12-3 or TRBV12-4 with TRBJ2-5; 7 nucleotides line up with TRBD2. The junction had 6 bases not matched to a gene; V was cut back by 7 bases and J by 7 bases. The CDR3 is made up of 12 amino acids.

With regard to this clonotype: A much larger clone lies one base from this, so it may be a read error. The V call is TRBV24-1, the J call TRBJ2-5, with D perhaps TRBD2 (5 bases). The CDR3 sequence is 15 residues long. Germline lookup yields CDR1 KGHDR and CDR2 SFDVKD. This CDR3 is CATSDLHRGLEIQYF. In DNA, the CDR3 is TGTGCCACCAGTGATTTGCACAGAGGACTGGAGATCCAGTACTTC.

This clonotype has just a few counts. A much larger clone lies a single base off, so this may be a read error. CDR3 sequence (DNA): TGTACCAGCAGCAAATTAGCGGGAGAAGGCACCGGGGAGCTGTTTTTT. Translated, it gives CTSSKLAGEGTGELFF. J is TRBJ2-2 and V is TRBV5-4; TRBD2 agrees at 9 bases. The length of the CDR3 is 16 residues. CDR1 and CDR2 (germline): SGHNT, YYREEE (reference sequence).

This clonotype was counted a few times. Given a much more abundant clone one base away, this may be a read error. Here the CDR3 omits its conserved ending phenylalanine or tryptophan, so a read error is the likely source. The V and J genes are TRBV6-2 or TRBV6-3 and TRBJ2-7, with D perhaps given as TRBD1 or TRBD2 (5 bases each). CDR1 is MNHEY and CDR2 is SVGEGT in the germline V gene. The V end lost 8 bases, the J end lost 1 base, and 15 bases lay between the germline ends. CDR3 length: 14 amino acids. CDR3 bases: TGTGCCAGCTCGGGGCCAGGACCGTCCTACGAGCAGTACCTC. This encodes CASSGPGPSYEQYL.

Concerning this clonotype: One junction end does not reproduce the germline sequence, and a read error may be involved. The rearrangement uses TRBV6-5 and TRBJ2-5, with D perhaps matching TRBD2 (6 bases). The CDR3 is made up of 16 amino acids. Germline V gene lookup returns CDR1 MNHEY and CDR2 SVGAGI. CDR3 residues: CASSYSLGEVEETQYF. The CDR3 DNA is TGTGCTAGCAGTTACTCGCTTGGGGAGGTGGAAGAGACTCAGTACTTC.

This clonotype was counted once. The junction departs from germline at one end; a sequencing error may be responsible. The V and J genes are TRBV4-1 and TRBJ1-6, with a possible D match to TRBD1 (6 bases). This CDR3 is built from 12 residues. The germline V gene encodes CDR1 MGHRA and CDR2 YSYEKL. The CDR3 sequence: CVSSQNRGLLHF. The CDR3 DNA is TGCGTCAGCAGCCAAAATCGGGGGCTCCTCCACTTT.

V gene TRBV5-1 combines with J gene TRBJ2-1; weak D call: TRBD2 (6 bases). The germline V gene has CDR1 SGHRS and CDR2 YFSETQ. V lost 3 bases to trimming and J lost 5 bases, with 15 bases between them. This CDR3 has 15 residues. The CDR3 loop is CASSWWGEYHNEQFF. CDR3 sequence (DNA): TGCGCCAGCAGCTGGTGGGGGGAGTACCACAATGAGCAGTTCTTC.

Details on this clonotype: One junction end does not reproduce the germline sequence, and a read error may be involved. The chain carries TRBV11-1 and TRBJ1-2; the D is unclear. This CDR3 spans 14 amino acids. Germline CDR1 SGHAT, CDR2 FQDESV (reference sequence). The chain's CDR3 is CASRHSGAGYGYTF. CDR3 in DNA: TGTGCCAGCAGACATTCGGGAGCTGGCTATGGCTACACGTTC.

The chain joins TRBV4-2 to TRBJ2-1; D tentatively reads TRBD1 or TRBD2 (5 bases each). Per the germline V gene, CDR1 is LGHNA and CDR2 is YNFKEQ. The CDR3 runs to 15 residues. Trimming stripped 0 bases from V and 16 bases from J, with 22 bases between. CDR3 sequence reads: CASSQDGTEYNDHFF. In DNA, the CDR3 is TGTGCCAGCAGCCAAGATGGGACGGAGTACAATGATCACTTCTTC.

The V gene is TRBV11-3, the J gene TRBJ2-2, with a tentative D call TRBD2 (5 bases). The CDR3 length is 17 residues. Germline CDR1 is SGHNT and CDR2 is YENEEA. V lost 5 bases, J lost 14 bases, and 30 bases lay in between. The CDR3 nucleotides read TGTGCCAGCAGCCCCCATCAATCGACGTCGAACACCGGGGTACTGTTTTTT. Protein sequence: CASSPHQSTSNTGVLFF.

In its sample, this clonotype was seen a few times. CDR3 in DNA: TGTGCCAGCAGCAAGACACTAGCTGCACTGTACAATGAGCAGTTCTTC. It encodes CASSKTLAALYNEQFF. The chain recombines TRBV11-2 with TRBJ2-1, with D maybe TRBD2 (6 bases). This CDR3 spans 16 amino acids. The ends were cut back, 5 bases at V and 4 bases at J, with 18 bases in the middle. Germline loops: CDR1 SGHAT, CDR2 FQNNGV. Using reference TRBV11-2 and TRBJ2-1 for the parts outside the CDR3, the full variable domain is EAGVAQSPRYKIIEKRQSVAFWCNPISGHATLYWYQQILGQGPKLLIQFQNNGVVDDSQLPKDRFSAERLKGVDSTLKIQPAKLEDSAVYLCASSKTLAALYNEQFFGPGTRLTVL.

Remarks on this clonotype: Mismatch with germline at one junction end may stem from a read error. This chain joins TRBV28 and TRBJ2-7; D might be TRBD2 (5 bases). The V gene's germline CDR1 is MDHEN and CDR2 SYDVKM. The CDR3 is 11 amino acids. The CDR3 reads CVSGDHYEQYF. In DNA form, the CDR3 reads TGTGTCAGCGGTGACCACTACGAGCAGTACTTC.

A word on this clonotype: The junction does not match germline at one end; this may be a read error. CDR3 residues: CACSSGTSYGQPQHF. The CDR3 region has the DNA TGTGCCTGCAGTTCAGGGACCTCCTACGGTCAGCCCCAGCATTTT. The chain couples TRBV28 to TRBJ1-5, with a tentative D call TRBD1 (5 bases). The CDR3 has 15 residues. Germline values: CDR1 MDHEN, CDR2 SYDVKM.